The sequence of this T cell receptor beta chain was determined in a study of Graves' ophthalmopathy and Graves' hyperthyroidism. Study results and limitations: Classification of ophthalmopathy versus stable hyperthyroidism by a 13-signature model yielded around 90% sensitivity and approximately 80% specificity.

Trimming stripped 6 bases from V and 8 bases from J, with 11 bases between. CDR1 and CDR2 from the germline V gene are LGHNT and FRNRAP. The CDR3 contains 11 residues. With respect to this clonotype: What it binds is unknown.

Amplified TCR beta CDR3 regions were obtained using RNA transcripts as template. First-round RT-PCR employed HTBI primers, with a second-round multiplex PCR after it. In TCRdb, the multiplex PCR reads were re-called with MiXCR into one record per CDR3 protein. The sample lists 400,000 or so distinct CDR3 sequences, approximately 15% seen once, with 7% in the top ten. Exclusion covered patients with other autoimmune diseases or uncontrolled infections (as well as pregnancy or lactation). Symptoms, serum thyroxine and TRAb, thyroid ultrasound, and orbital computed tomography formed the diagnostic basis. The PBMC fraction was derived from around 10 ml of fresh peripheral blood.

Input material: peripheral blood. The rearrangement uses TRBV12-5 and TRBJ2-7; D unclear. This TCR was sampled from a woman aged 18-29 years with stable Graves' hyperthyroidism. In nucleotides, the CDR3 is TGTGCTAGTGGCCCCAGGACCAAGCAGTACTTC. Its translation is CASGPRTKQYF.